A selection of T cell receptor beta chains follows, all from one sample in a study of sequential checkpoint blockade in melanoma. Generated by immunoSEQ multiplex PCR, the TCRdb table keeps only in-frame clones and is missing some. This sample yields some 9,100 clones, of which more than 70% are seen a single time; more than 11% belongs to the top ten. The starting material was CD8+ T cells sorted from blood (inferred from file names), obtained from a patient given nivolumab and ipilimumab in sequence. Source of these receptors: a human donor with melanoma. CDR3s include the opening cysteine and the closing phenylalanine or tryptophan. Fields, in order: clone size, V gene, J gene, D gene, CDR3 protein, CDR3 DNA. The D gene is left open where the match is weak. Rows give clone size only sometimes, using once, few, many, or a class for an expanded clone.

clone_size: .; v_call: TRBV6-1; j_call: TRBJ2-3; d_call: TRBD2; cdr3_aa: CASSGLAGGEEDTQYF; cdr3_nt: TGTGCCAGCAGTGGACTAGCGGGGGGCGAGGAAGATACGCAGTATTTT
clone_size: .; v_call: TRBV11-2; j_call: TRBJ2-7; d_call: TRBD2; cdr3_aa: CASSLAPSGGYEQYF; cdr3_nt: TGTGCCAGCAGCTTAGCTCCTAGCGGGGGCTACGAGCAGTACTTC
clone_size: .; v_call: TRBV6-6; j_call: TRBJ1-5; d_call: .; cdr3_aa: CASSADRIEDQPQHF; cdr3_nt: TGTGCCAGCAGTGCCGACAGGATTGAGGATCAGCCCCAGCATTTT
clone_size: .; v_call: TRBV6-4; j_call: TRBJ2-3; d_call: TRBD1; cdr3_aa: CASSDSGQGADTQYF; cdr3_nt: TGTGCCAGCAGTGACTCAGGTCAGGGGGCAGATACGCAGTATTTT
clone_size: few; v_call: TRBV6-4; j_call: TRBJ2-3; d_call: .; cdr3_aa: CASSDSTGDTDTQYF; cdr3_nt: TGTGCCAGCAGTGACTCGACGGGGGACACAGATACGCAGTATTTT
clone_size: .; v_call: TRBV6-5; j_call: TRBJ2-1; d_call: TRBD2; cdr3_aa: CASSLAGLANEQFF; cdr3_nt: TGTGCCAGCAGTTTAGCGGGACTCGCCAATGAGCAGTTCTTC
clone_size: .; v_call: TRBV5-1; j_call: TRBJ2-5; d_call: .; cdr3_aa: CASSLGGRGAETQYF; cdr3_nt: TGCGCCAGCAGCTTGGGGGGCCGGGGGGCTGAGACCCAGTACTTC
clone_size: .; v_call: TRBV27; j_call: TRBJ1-1; d_call: .; cdr3_aa: CASSLRQGYTEAFF; cdr3_nt: TGTGCCAGCAGTTTAAGGCAGGGGTACACTGAAGCTTTCTTT
clone_size: .; v_call: TRBV6-6; j_call: TRBJ1-2; d_call: TRBD1; cdr3_aa: CASSALWTGVHGYTF; cdr3_nt: TGTGCCAGCAGCGCTCTTTGGACAGGGGTTCATGGCTACACCTTC
clone_size: .; v_call: TRBV5-5; j_call: TRBJ1-4; d_call: TRBD1; cdr3_aa: CASSRTTGWNEKLFF; cdr3_nt: TGTGCCAGCAGCCGCACGACAGGGTGGAATGAAAAACTGTTTTTT
clone_size: .; v_call: TRBV6-1; j_call: TRBJ1-5; d_call: TRBD1; cdr3_aa: CASSDRDRGSNQPQHF; cdr3_nt: TGTGCCAGCAGTGACCGGGACAGGGGGAGCAATCAGCCCCAGCATTTT
clone_size: few; v_call: TRBV4-3; j_call: TRBJ2-3; d_call: .; cdr3_aa: CASSQGSGDLSDTQYF; cdr3_nt: TGCGCCAGCAGCCAAGGTTCAGGGGATTTATCAGATACGCAGTATTTT
clone_size: .; v_call: TRBV6-5; j_call: TRBJ1-2; d_call: .; cdr3_aa: CASSYSLPNRIYGYTF; cdr3_nt: TGTGCCAGCAGTTACTCGCTCCCTAACAGGATCTATGGCTACACCTTC
clone_size: .; v_call: TRBV9; j_call: TRBJ1-2; d_call: .; cdr3_aa: CASSAQYGYTF; cdr3_nt: TGTGCCAGCAGCGCACAGTATGGCTACACCTTC